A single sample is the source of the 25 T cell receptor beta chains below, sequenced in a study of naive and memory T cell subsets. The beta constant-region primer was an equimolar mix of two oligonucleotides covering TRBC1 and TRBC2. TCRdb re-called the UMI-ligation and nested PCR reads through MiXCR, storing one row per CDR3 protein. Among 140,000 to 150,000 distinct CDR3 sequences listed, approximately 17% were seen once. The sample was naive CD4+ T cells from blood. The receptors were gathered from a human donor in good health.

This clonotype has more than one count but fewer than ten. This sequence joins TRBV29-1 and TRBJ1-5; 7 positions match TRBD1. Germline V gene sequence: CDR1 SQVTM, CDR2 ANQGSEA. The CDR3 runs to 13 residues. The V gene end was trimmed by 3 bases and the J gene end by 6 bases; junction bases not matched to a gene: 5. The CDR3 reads CSVETGLGQPQHF. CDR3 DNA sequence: TGCAGCGTTGAGACAGGGCTCGGTCAGCCCCAGCATTTT.

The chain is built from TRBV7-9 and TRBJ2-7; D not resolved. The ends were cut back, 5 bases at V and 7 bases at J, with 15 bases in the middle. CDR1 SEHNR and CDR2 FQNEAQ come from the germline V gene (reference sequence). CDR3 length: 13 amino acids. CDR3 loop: CASSPKGASEQYF. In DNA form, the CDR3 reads TGTGCCAGCAGCCCCAAGGGCGCGAGTGAGCAGTACTTC.

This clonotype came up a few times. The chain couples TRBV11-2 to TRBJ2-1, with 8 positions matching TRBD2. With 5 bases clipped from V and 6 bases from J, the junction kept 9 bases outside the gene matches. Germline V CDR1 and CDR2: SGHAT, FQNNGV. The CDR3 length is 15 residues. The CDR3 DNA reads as TGTGCCAGCAGCCTATCGGGAGGGCGGCTCAATGAGCAGTTCTTC. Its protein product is CASSLSGGRLNEQFF.

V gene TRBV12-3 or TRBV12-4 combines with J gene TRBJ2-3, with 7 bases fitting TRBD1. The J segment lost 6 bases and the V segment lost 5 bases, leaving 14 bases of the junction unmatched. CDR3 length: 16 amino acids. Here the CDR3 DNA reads TGTGCCAGCAGTCTTTCGAATGGACAGGACGCCGATACGCAGTATTTT. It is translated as CASSLSNGQDADTQYF.

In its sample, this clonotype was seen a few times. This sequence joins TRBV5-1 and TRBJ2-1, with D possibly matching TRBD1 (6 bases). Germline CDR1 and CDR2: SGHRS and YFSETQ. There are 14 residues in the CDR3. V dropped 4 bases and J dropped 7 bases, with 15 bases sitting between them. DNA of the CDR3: TGCGCCAGCAGCGCAGAAACAAGGGGGAATGAGCAGTTCTTC. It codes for CASSAETRGNEQFF.

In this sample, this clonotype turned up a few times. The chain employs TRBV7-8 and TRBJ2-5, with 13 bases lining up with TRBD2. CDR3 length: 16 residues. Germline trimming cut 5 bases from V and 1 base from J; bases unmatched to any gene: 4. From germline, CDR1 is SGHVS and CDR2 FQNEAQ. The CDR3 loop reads CASSRGTSGIQETQYF. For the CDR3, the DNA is TGTGCCAGCAGCCGGGGGACTAGCGGGATCCAAGAGACCCAGTACTTC.

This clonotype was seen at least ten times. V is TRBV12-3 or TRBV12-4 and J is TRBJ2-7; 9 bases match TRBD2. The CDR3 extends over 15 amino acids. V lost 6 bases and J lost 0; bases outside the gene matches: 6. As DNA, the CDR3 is TGTGCCAGCAGAAAGACTAGCGGAGACTCCTACGAGCAGTACTTC. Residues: CASRKTSGDSYEQYF.

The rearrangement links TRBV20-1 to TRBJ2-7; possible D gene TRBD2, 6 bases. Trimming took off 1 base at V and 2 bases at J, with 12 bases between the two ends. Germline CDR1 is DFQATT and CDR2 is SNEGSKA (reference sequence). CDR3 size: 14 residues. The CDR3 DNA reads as TGCAGTGCTAGAGTCCGGGGCGGGACCTACGAGCAGTACTTC. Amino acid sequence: CSARVRGGTYEQYF.

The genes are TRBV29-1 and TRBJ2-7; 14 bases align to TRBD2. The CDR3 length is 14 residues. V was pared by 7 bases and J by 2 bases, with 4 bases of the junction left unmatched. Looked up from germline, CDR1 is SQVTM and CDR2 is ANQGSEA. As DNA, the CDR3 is TGCAGCGCTGGGGGACTAGCGGGAGCCTACGAGCAGTACTTC. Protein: CSAGGLAGAYEQYF.

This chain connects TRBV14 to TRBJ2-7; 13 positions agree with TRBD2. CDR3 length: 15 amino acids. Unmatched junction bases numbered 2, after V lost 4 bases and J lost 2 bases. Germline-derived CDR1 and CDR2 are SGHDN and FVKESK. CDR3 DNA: TGTGCCAGCAGCCTGACTAGCGGGGGGACCTACGAGCAGTACTTC. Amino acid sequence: CASSLTSGGTYEQYF.

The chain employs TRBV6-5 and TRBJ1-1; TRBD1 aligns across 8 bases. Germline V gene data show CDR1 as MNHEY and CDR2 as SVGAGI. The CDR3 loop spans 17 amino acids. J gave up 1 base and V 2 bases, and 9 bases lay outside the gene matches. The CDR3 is CASSYLNQGAKNTEAFF. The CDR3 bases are TGTGCCAGCAGTTACCTGAATCAGGGGGCGAAGAACACTGAAGCTTTCTTT.

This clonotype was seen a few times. This chain's CDR3 is CASRSLGGAYEQYF. CDR3 DNA sequence: TGTGCCAGCAGGTCCCTTGGCGGGGCCTACGAGCAGTACTTC. This chain joins TRBV7-9 and TRBJ2-7, with D tentatively TRBD2 (6 bases). V was clipped by 6 bases and J by 2 bases, with 14 bases between them. Germline-derived CDR1 and CDR2 are SEHNR and FQNEAQ (reference sequence). CDR3 length: 14 residues.

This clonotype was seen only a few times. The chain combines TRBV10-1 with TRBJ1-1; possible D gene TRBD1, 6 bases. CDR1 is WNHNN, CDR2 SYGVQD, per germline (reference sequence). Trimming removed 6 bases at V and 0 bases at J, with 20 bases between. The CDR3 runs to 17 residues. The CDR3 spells CASRDQFKDRMNTEAFF. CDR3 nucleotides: TGCGCCAGCAGAGACCAATTTAAAGACAGGATGAACACTGAAGCTTTCTTT.

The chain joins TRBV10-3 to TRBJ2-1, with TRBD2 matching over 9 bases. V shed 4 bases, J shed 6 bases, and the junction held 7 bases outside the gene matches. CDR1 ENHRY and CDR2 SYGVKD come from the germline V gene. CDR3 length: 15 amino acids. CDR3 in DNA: TGTGCCATCAGTGGGACTTCTAGCGGGGCCAATGAGCAGTTCTTC. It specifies CAISGTSSGANEQFF.

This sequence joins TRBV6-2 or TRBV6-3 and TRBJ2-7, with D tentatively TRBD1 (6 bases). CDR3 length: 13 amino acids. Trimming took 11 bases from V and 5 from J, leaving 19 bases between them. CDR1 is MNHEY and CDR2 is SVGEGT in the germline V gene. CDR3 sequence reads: CAEGDTNDNEQYF. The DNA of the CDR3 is TGTGCCGAGGGGGACACCAACGATAACGAGCAGTACTTC.

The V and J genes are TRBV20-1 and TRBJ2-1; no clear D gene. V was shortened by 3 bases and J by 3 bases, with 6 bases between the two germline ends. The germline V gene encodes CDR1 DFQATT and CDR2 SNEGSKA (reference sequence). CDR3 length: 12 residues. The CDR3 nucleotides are TGCAGTGCTAGTCCCGTCTACAATGAGCAGTTCTTC. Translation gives CSASPVYNEQFF.

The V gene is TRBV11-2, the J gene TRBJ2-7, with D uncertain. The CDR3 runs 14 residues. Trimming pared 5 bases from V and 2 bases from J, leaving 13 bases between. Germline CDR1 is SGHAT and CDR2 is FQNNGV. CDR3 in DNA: TGTGCCAGCAGCCACATACTACGCCCCTACGAGCAGTACTTC. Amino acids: CASSHILRPYEQYF. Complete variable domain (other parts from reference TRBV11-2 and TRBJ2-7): EAGVAQSPRYKIIEKRQSVAFWCNPISGHATLYWYQQILGQGPKLLIQFQNNGVVDDSQLPKDRFSAERLKGVDSTLKIQPAKLEDSAVYLCASSHILRPYEQYFGPGTRLTVT.

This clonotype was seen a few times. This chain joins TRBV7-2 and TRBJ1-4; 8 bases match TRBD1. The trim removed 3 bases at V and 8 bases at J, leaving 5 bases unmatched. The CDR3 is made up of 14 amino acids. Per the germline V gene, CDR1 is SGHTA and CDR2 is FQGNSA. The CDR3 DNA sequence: TGTGCCAGCAGCTTCCAGGGGGCGCACGAAAAACTGTTTTTT. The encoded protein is CASSFQGAHEKLFF.

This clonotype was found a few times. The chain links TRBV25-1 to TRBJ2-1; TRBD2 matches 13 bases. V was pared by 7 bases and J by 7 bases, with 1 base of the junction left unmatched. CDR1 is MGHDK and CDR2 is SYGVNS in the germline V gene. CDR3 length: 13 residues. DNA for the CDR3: TGTGCCAGCATACTAGCGGGAGGGAATGAGCAGTTCTTC. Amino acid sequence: CASILAGGNEQFF.

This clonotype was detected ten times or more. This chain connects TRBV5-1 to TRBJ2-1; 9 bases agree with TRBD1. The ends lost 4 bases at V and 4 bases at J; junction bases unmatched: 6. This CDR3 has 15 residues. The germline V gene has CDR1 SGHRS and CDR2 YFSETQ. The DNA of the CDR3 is TGCGCCAGCAGCGAAACAGGGGGCCCGTACAATGAGCAGTTCTTC. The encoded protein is CASSETGGPYNEQFF.

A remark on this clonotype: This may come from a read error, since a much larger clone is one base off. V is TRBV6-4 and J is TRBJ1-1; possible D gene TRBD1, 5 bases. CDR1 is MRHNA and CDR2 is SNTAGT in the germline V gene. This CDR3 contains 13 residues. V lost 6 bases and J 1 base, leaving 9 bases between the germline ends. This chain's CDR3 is CASSVQENTEAFF. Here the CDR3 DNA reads TGTGCCAGCAGCGTACAGGAGAACACTGAAGCTTTCTTT.

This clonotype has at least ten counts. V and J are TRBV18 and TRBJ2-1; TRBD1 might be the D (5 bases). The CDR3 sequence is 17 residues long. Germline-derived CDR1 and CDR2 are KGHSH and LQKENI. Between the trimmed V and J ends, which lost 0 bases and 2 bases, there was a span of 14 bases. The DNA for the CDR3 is TGTGCCAGCTCACCACCTCGGACACTTGACACCTACAATGAGCAGTTCTTC. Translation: CASSPPRTLDTYNEQFF.

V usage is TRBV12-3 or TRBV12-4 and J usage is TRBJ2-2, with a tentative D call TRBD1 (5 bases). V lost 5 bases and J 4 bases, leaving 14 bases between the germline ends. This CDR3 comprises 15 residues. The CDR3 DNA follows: TGTGCCAGCAGTCTGACAGAGAAGGGCACCGGGGAGCTGTTTTTT. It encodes CASSLTEKGTGELFF.

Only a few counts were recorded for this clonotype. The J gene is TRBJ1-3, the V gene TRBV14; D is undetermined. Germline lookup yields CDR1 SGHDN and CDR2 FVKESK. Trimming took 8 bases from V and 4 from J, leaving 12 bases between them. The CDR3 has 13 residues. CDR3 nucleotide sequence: TGTGCCAGCTATAGTAGTTCCGGAAACACCATATATTTT. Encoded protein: CASYSSSGNTIYF.

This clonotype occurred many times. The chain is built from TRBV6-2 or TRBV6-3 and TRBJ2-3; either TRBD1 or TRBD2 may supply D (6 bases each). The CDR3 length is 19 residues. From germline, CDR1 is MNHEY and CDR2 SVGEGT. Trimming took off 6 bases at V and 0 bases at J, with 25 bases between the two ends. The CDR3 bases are TGTGCCAGCAGAGGACCCCAGGATTGGGGGGCAACTAGCACAGATACGCAGTATTTT. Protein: CASRGPQDWGATSTDTQYF.